These 26 T cell receptor beta chains came from one sample sequenced in a study of shared clonotypes between healthy human individuals. Only in-frame clones appear in the TCRdb table, and some are missing; sequencing was by immunoSEQ multiplex PCR. The table lists over 1.4 million clones, roughly 97% of them singletons. Sample: naive CD4+ T cells sorted from blood. The subset is: CD45RA+ positively selected. The receptors here all came from a man aged 30 to 39 in good health.

V gene TRBV28 combines with J gene TRBJ1-5; no firm D call. CDR1 MDHEN and CDR2 SYDVKM come from the germline V gene. V was trimmed by 6 bases and J by 9 bases, leaving 12 bases between them. The CDR3 has 12 amino acids. Written as DNA, the CDR3 is TGTGCCAGCAGACAAGCCGTGGGGCCCCAGCATTTT. Protein: CASRQAVGPQHF.

The J gene is TRBJ1-1, the V gene TRBV7-8; no definite D call. The CDR3 has 14 residues. CDR1 is SGHVS and CDR2 is FQNEAQ in the germline V gene. V lost 1 base to trimming and J lost 1 base, with 7 bases between them. The CDR3 loop reads CASSLDSGNTEAFF. The CDR3 DNA reads TGTGCCAGCAGCTTAGATTCCGGGAACACTGAAGCTTTCTTT.

The rearrangement uses TRBV28 and TRBJ2-5; TRBD2 matches at 13 bases. V was clipped by 6 bases and J by 5 bases; unmatched bases: 9. The CDR3 totals 16 residues. CDR1 is MDHEN, CDR2 SYDVKM, per germline. CDR3 region: CASRQGLAGDWETQYF. The CDR3 DNA is TGTGCCAGCAGACAAGGACTAGCGGGAGATTGGGAGACCCAGTACTTC.

The chain is built from TRBV9 and TRBJ2-3; 14 positions match TRBD2. The CDR3 is 15 residues long. Germline-derived CDR1 and CDR2 are SGDLS and YYNGEE. V gave up 3 bases and J gave up 7 bases; unmatched junction bases: 4. The CDR3 DNA sequence: TGTGCCAGCAGCGGTGGGACTAGCGGGAGCCATACGCAGTATTTT. As protein: CASSGGTSGSHTQYF.

The rearrangement links TRBV4-3 to TRBJ1-5; D call uncertain. CDR3 size: 14 residues. CDR1 and CDR2 from the germline V gene are LGHNA and YSLEER. V lost 2 bases, J lost 1 base, and 6 bases lay in between. In DNA, the CDR3 is TGCGCCAGCAGCCAATCACGGAGCAATCAGCCCCAGCATTTT. Translating gives CASSQSRSNQPQHF.

The V call is TRBV9, the J call TRBJ1-2; D is ambiguous. V was clipped by 4 bases and J by 2 bases, with 12 bases between them. The CDR3 consists of 14 residues. The germline gives CDR1 SGDLS, CDR2 YYNGEE. The CDR3 spells CASSTQTENYGYTF. DNA of the CDR3: TGTGCCAGCAGCACCCAGACGGAAAACTATGGCTACACCTTC.

The rearrangement links TRBV6-6 to TRBJ2-7; no clear D. CDR1 is MNHNY and CDR2 is SVGAGI in the germline V gene (reference sequence). V was pared by 5 bases and J by 4 bases, with 9 bases between. The CDR3 contains 12 residues. The DNA for the CDR3 is TGTGCCAGCAGTCACAAATCATACGAGCAGTACTTC. This translates into CASSHKSYEQYF.

In DNA, the CDR3 is TGTGCCATCAGTGAAAGGACGGTGAACCATAAAGGGGATACGCAGTATTTT. Translated, it gives CAISERTVNHKGDTQYF. This chain links TRBV10-3 with TRBJ2-3; D is ambiguous. The CDR3 runs 17 residues. The germline gives CDR1 ENHRY, CDR2 SYGVKD. With 3 bases removed from V and 6 bases from J, the gap between germline ends came to 22 bases.

The chain joins TRBV20-1 to TRBJ2-1, with D unclear. CDR3 length: 11 residues. Trimming took 5 bases from V and 7 from J, leaving 9 bases between them. The germline CDR1 and CDR2 sequences are DFQATT and SNEGSKA (reference sequence). CDR3 in amino acids: CSAANSNEQFF. The CDR3 DNA reads TGCAGTGCTGCCAACAGTAATGAGCAGTTCTTC.

This sequence joins TRBV7-9 and TRBJ2-1, with D maybe TRBD2 (5 bases). The V gene lost 4 bases and the J gene lost 9 bases, with 19 bases spanning the gap. The CDR3 contains 15 residues. Per germline, CDR1 SEHNR and CDR2 FQNEAQ (reference sequence). The CDR3 DNA reads TGTGCCAGCAGCTCCACGGACTTGACCCGGATTGAGCAGTTCTTC. It encodes CASSSTDLTRIEQFF.

CDR3 in amino acids: CASSLARPVYEQYF. In DNA form, the CDR3 reads TGCGCCAGCAGCTTGGCGAGACCAGTCTACGAGCAGTACTTC. V gene TRBV5-1 combines with J gene TRBJ2-7; no clear D. CDR3 length: 14 amino acids. Germline V gives CDR1 SGHRS, CDR2 YFSETQ. V lost 0 bases and J 3 bases, leaving 10 bases between the germline ends.

In its sample, this clone was seen once. The gene calls are TRBV5-1 and TRBJ2-5, with D unclear. The germline V and J ends were trimmed by 0 bases and 4 bases, with 7 bases remaining between them. The CDR3 totals 13 residues. CDR1 is SGHRS and CDR2 is YFSETQ in the germline V gene. CDR3 coding DNA: TGCGCCAGCAGCTTGGCGGTCGCAGAGACCCAGTACTTC. This codes for CASSLAVAETQYF.

V gene TRBV6-1 combines with J gene TRBJ1-4, with 7 bases fitting TRBD1. V was clipped by 6 bases and J by 6 bases; unmatched bases: 10. CDR1 and CDR2 (germline): MNHNS, SASEGT. The CDR3 extends over 15 amino acids. The CDR3 nucleotides read TGTGCCAGCAGGCAAATCGGGACAGCTTATGAAAAACTGTTTTTT. Protein sequence: CASRQIGTAYEKLFF.

In nucleotides, the CDR3 is TGTGCCAGCAGCCTGCGCGGGGGTGCCTACAATGAGCAGTTCTTC. Its protein is CASSLRGGAYNEQFF. This chain uses TRBV5-8 with TRBJ2-1, with 7 positions matching TRBD2. V lost 4 bases, J lost 2 bases, and 6 bases stayed unmatched. This CDR3 has 15 amino acids. Germline CDR1 and CDR2: SGHTS and YDEGEE.

Of note for this clone: Other DNA sequences in the sample encode the same CDR3. The chain couples TRBV6-5 to TRBJ2-7; D is possibly TRBD2 (6 bases). The germline V and J ends were trimmed by 0 bases and 3 bases, with 9 bases remaining between them. The CDR3 covers 14 residues. Germline V gene sequence: CDR1 MNHEY, CDR2 SVGAGI. CDR3 loop: CASSYSEAGYEQYF. CDR3 coding DNA: TGTGCCAGCAGTTACTCCGAAGCGGGCTACGAGCAGTACTTC.

V gene TRBV21-1 combines with J gene TRBJ2-5; the table names TRBD1, a call not compared with the DNA. TRBV21-1 is a documented pseudogene. This CDR3 is built from 14 residues. CDR3: CASSKGQRQETQYF. The DNA for the CDR3 is TGTGCCAGCAGCAAAGGACAGCGCCAAGAGACCCAGTACTTC.

V and J are TRBV18 and TRBJ1-1; TRBD1 aligns across 11 bases. This CDR3 is 14 amino acids long. Germline-derived CDR1 and CDR2 are KGHSH and LQKENI. V shed 8 bases, J shed 5 bases, and the junction held 7 bases outside the gene matches. This chain's CDR3 is CASTLDRGRTEAFF. The CDR3 DNA reads TGTGCCAGCACTTTGGACAGGGGGCGTACTGAAGCTTTCTTT. The full variable domain, its missing parts supplied by reference TRBV18 and TRBJ1-1, is NAGVMQNPRHLVRRRGQEARLRCSPMKGHSHVYWYRQLPEEGLKFMVYLQKENIIDESGMPKERFSAEFPKEGPSILRIQQVVRGDSAAYFCASTLDRGRTEAFFGQGTRLTVV.

This clone has just one count. This chain joins TRBV2 and TRBJ2-3; D uncertain. CDR3 size: 13 residues. V was pared by 6 bases and J by 7 bases, with 14 bases between. Germline loops: CDR1 SNHLY, CDR2 FYNNEI. For the CDR3, the DNA is TGTGCCAGCAGGGGCACCGGCCCCCATACGCAGTATTTT. Its translation: CASRGTGPHTQYF.

The chain is built from TRBV28 and TRBJ2-3, with 9 bases matching TRBD1. The CDR3 has 16 residues. Trimming took 7 bases from V and 4 from J; bases not matched to a gene: 12. CDR1 is MDHEN, CDR2 SYDVKM, per germline. For the CDR3, the DNA is TGTGCCAGCACCCACCGGGACAGGGATTCTCCAGATACGCAGTATTTT. Amino acids: CASTHRDRDSPDTQYF. Supplemented by reference TRBV28 and TRBJ2-3, the full variable domain reads DVKVTQSSRYLVKRTGEKVFLECVQDMDHENMFWYRQDPGLGLRLIYFSYDVKMKEKGDIPEGYSVSREKKERFSLILESASTNQTSMYLCASTHRDRDSPDTQYFGPGTRLTVL.

For this clone: This sample includes further DNA sequences coding for the same CDR3. The V call is TRBV9, the J call TRBJ1-1; no definite D call. V was trimmed by 0 bases and J by 2 bases, leaving 5 bases between them. The CDR3 length is 13 residues. Germline V gives CDR1 SGDLS, CDR2 YYNGEE. CDR3 sequence reads: CASSVAVNTEAFF. The CDR3 DNA sequence: TGTGCCAGCAGCGTAGCAGTAAACACTGAAGCTTTCTTT. The variable domain in full, completed from reference TRBV9 and TRBJ1-1, reads DSGVTQTPKHLITATGQRVTLRCSPRSGDLSVYWYQQSLDQGLQFLIQYYNGEERAKGNILERFSAQQFPDLHSELNLSSLELGDSALYFCASSVAVNTEAFFGQGTRLTVV.

The chain is built from TRBV27 and TRBJ2-3; D might be TRBD1 (6 bases). The CDR3 contains 13 residues. CDR1 MNHEY and CDR2 SMNVEV come from the germline V gene (reference sequence). The V end lost 0 bases, the J end lost 9 bases, and 10 bases lay between the germline ends. The DNA for the CDR3 is TGTGCCAGCAGTTTATCAGGTGGACAGACGCAGTATTTT. This sequence encodes CASSLSGGQTQYF.

J is TRBJ1-2 and V is TRBV10-3; no firm D call. V lost 10 bases and J lost 2, with 14 bases in between. The CDR3 has 13 amino acids. Germline V lookup: CDR1 ENHRY, CDR2 SYGVKD. The CDR3 protein is CATLVAANYGYTF. CDR3 nucleotides: TGTGCCACCCTTGTGGCAGCCAACTATGGCTACACCTTC.

The CDR3 spells CASSSPSRSEQYF. In DNA form, the CDR3 reads TGTGCCAGCAGCTCCCCTTCAAGGAGCGAGCAGTACTTC. The rearrangement links TRBV5-4 to TRBJ2-7; D gene uncertain. This CDR3 spans 13 amino acids. V shed 3 bases and J shed 6 bases, with 13 bases lying between them. Germline CDR1 reads SGHNT; CDR2 reads YYREEE (reference sequence).

This clone was observed once. One junction end disagrees with the germline gene, perhaps due to a read error. The CDR3 DNA reads as TGTGCTAGCAGCCGGGGACTAGCGGGAGTAAATGAGCAGTTCTTC. Amino acid sequence: CASSRGLAGVNEQFF. The V gene is TRBV7-7, the J gene TRBJ2-1; 14 bases align to TRBD2. The germline V gene has CDR1 SSHAT and CDR2 FNYEAQ (reference sequence). CDR3 length: 15 residues.

The V gene is TRBV6-1, the J gene TRBJ2-5; D tentatively fits TRBD1 or TRBD2 (5 bases each). V was trimmed by 6 bases and J by 5 bases, leaving 16 bases between them. Germline CDR1 MNHNS, CDR2 SASEGT. The CDR3 loop spans 14 amino acids. The CDR3 DNA reads as TGTGCCAGCAGACGAGAGGGGTTATGGGAGACCCAGTACTTC. Amino acid sequence: CASRREGLWETQYF.

The count of this clone is one. The rearrangement links TRBV10-2 to TRBJ2-3, with 7 bases fitting TRBD1. The trim removed 7 bases at V and 5 bases at J, leaving 18 bases unmatched. In germline, CDR1 is WSHSY, CDR2 SAAADI. CDR3 size: 17 residues. The DNA for the CDR3 is TGCGCCAGCACCCTTCTACCCGACAGGGTTGGGAAAGATACGCAGTATTTT. This encodes CASTLLPDRVGKDTQYF.